This T cell receptor beta chain was identified in a study of T cell responses to AZD1222 COVID-19 vaccine. Germline V gene data show CDR1 as KGHSH and CDR2 as LQKENI. CDR3 length: 14 amino acids. J lost 1 base, V lost 3 bases, and 2 bases had no gene match. Points from the study as a whole: A rise in Spike-specific TCR breadth and depth followed two AZD1222 doses.

The assay was immunoSEQ multiplex PCR, and TCRdb's table has in-frame clones only and misses some. The sample comprises fewer than 110,000 clones, 90% of which are singletons, and 1.3% rests with the top ten. Of note for this clone: Its matching antigen is unknown.

The sequencing used peripheral blood, collected on day 0 of AZD1222 vaccination. The chain is built from TRBV18 and TRBJ1-1; 7 positions agree with TRBD1. This clonotype was sampled from an adult in good health. This chain's CDR3 is CASSPTGENTEAFF. CDR3 coding DNA: TGTGCCAGCTCACCTACAGGGGAGAACACTGAAGCTTTCTTT.